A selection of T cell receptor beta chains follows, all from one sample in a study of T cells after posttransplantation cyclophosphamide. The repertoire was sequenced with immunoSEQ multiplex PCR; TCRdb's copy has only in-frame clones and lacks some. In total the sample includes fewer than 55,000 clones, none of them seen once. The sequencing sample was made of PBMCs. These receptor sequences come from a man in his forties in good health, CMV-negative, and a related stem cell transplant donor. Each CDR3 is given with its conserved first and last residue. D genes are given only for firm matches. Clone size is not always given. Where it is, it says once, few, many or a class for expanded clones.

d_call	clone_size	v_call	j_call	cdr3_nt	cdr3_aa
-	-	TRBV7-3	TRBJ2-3	TGTGCCAGCAGCTTGGCTGGTAGCACAGATACGCAGTATTTT	CASSLAGSTDTQYF
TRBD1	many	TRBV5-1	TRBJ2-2	TGCGCCAGCAGCTACTCTCCCGGGACAGGGGGCACCGGGGAGCTGTTTTTT	CASSYSPGTGGTGELFF
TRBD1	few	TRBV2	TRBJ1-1	TGTGCCATTGGGACAGGGCGGAACACTGAAGCTTTCTTT	CAIGTGRNTEAFF
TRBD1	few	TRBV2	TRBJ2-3	TGTGCCAGCAGGCCGGGACAGCTCACAGATACGCAGTATTTT	CASRPGQLTDTQYF
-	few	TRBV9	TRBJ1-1	TGTGCCAGCAGCGTAGATGCAGGGTTCCCTATGAACACTGAAGCTTTCTTT	CASSVDAGFPMNTEAFF
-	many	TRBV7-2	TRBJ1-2	TGTGCCAGCAGCTTCGACTCGGATGGCTACACCTTC	CASSFDSDGYTF
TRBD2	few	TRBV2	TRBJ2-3	TGTGCCAGCGGGGGACTAGCGGGAGGGCCTGGGTTCGGGCAGTATTTT	CASGGLAGGPGFGQYF
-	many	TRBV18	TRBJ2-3	TGTGCCAGCTCAAGTTCGGGAAGCGGTACCTGGATGGATACGCAGTATTTT	CASSSSGSGTWMDTQYF
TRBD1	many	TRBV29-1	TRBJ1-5	TGCAGCGTTGACCTGACAGGGGACAAGTATCAGCCCCAGCATTTT	CSVDLTGDKYQPQHF
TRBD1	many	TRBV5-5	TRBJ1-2	TGTGCCAGCAGTACCGGGACAGCACAATTAGCTAACTATGGCTACACCTTC	CASSTGTAQLANYGYTF
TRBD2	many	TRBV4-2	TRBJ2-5	TGTGCCAGCAGCCAAGATAGCGGGGGAGAGACCCAGTACTTC	CASSQDSGGETQYF
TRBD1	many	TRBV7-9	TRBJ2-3	TGTGCCAGCAGCTTACGTCGGACAGGGGGCGCATATACGCAGTATTTT	CASSLRRTGGAYTQYF
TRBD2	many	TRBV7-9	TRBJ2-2	TGTGCCAGCAGGGCTAGCGGGATGACCGGGGAGCTGTTTTTT	CASRASGMTGELFF
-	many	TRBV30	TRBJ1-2	TGTGCCTGGAGTGGGGGGGGGTATGGCTACACCTTC	CAWSGGGYGYTF
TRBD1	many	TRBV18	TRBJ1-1	TGTGCCAGCTCACCTGGGCCGGACAGGAGGAACACTGAAGCTTTCTTT	CASSPGPDRRNTEAFF
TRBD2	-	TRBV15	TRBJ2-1	TGTGCCACCAGCAGAGATCTGAGTTCTGGACTAGCGGGATACAATGAGCAGTTCTTC	CATSRDLSSGLAGYNEQFF
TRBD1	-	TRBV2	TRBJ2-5	TGTGCCAGCAGTGGAGGACAGGCCTCAGAGACCCAGTACTTC	CASSGGQASETQYF
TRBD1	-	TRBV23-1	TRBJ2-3	TGCGCCAGCAGTCAATGGGACAGGGGGCCAGATACGCAGTATTTT	CASSQWDRGPDTQYF
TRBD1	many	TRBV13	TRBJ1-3	TGTGCCAGCAGCTTCCTTGACAGGGAAGAAAGCACCATATATTTT	CASSFLDREESTIYF
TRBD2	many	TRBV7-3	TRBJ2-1	TGTGCCAGCAGCTTAGGACTAGCGTTTAATGAGCAGTTCTTC	CASSLGLAFNEQFF
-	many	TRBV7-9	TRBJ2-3	TGTGCCAGCAGCTTAGCGTCCCCTGAGGCGCAGTATTTT	CASSLASPEAQYF
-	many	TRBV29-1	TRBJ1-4	TGCAGCGTTGCAGGGGATGCAACTAATGAAAAACTGTTTTTT	CSVAGDATNEKLFF
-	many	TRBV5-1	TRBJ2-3	TGCGCCAGCAGCTTGGACTACCTTAGCACAGATACGCAGTATTTT	CASSLDYLSTDTQYF
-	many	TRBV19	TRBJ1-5	TGTGCCAGTAGTATACAGAGCAATCAGCCCCAGCATTTT	CASSIQSNQPQHF
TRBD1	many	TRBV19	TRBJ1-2	TGTGCCAGTAGTCGGACAGGGGGTGATTTGGCTGGCTACACCTTC	CASSRTGGDLAGYTF
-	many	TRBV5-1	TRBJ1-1	TGCGCCAGCAAAAGTTCGGGACTCAGGAACACTGAAGCTTTCTTT	CASKSSGLRNTEAFF
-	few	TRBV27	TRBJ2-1	TGTGCCAGCAGTTTGGGGGGGCCGGTTTACTACAATGAGCAGTTCTTC	CASSLGGPVYYNEQFF
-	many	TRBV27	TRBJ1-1	TGTGCCAGCAGTTGGAGGGGAGGCACTGAAGCTTTCTTT	CASSWRGGTEAFF
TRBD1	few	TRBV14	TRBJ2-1	TGTGCCAGCAGCCTCCAGACAGGGGTGGTTTCCAATGAGCAGTTCTTC	CASSLQTGVVSNEQFF
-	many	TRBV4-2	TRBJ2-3	TGTGCCAGCAGCCAGGGACTTAGCACAGATACGCAGTATTTT	CASSQGLSTDTQYF
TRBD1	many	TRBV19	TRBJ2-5	TGTGCCAGTAGTGACTCAGGGGGAGTCATGGAGACCCAGTACTTC	CASSDSGGVMETQYF
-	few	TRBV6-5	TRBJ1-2	TGTGCCAGCAGTTACGGCGGATGGGACTATGGCTACACCTTC	CASSYGGWDYGYTF
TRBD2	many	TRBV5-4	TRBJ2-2	TGTGCCAGCAGCTTGAGGTCCGGCGGGAGGGGGAACACCGGGGAGCTGTTTTTT	CASSLRSGGRGNTGELFF
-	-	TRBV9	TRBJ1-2	TGTGCCAGCAGCGTAGTAGGGGATCCTAACTATGGCTACACCTTC	CASSVVGDPNYGYTF
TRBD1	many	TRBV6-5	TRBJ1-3	TGTGCCAGCAATCGACAGGGACCAGGAAACACCATATATTTT	CASNRQGPGNTIYF
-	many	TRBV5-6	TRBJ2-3	TGTGCCAGCAGCTTGTGGGCAGGGGGCACAGATACGCAGTATTTT	CASSLWAGGTDTQYF
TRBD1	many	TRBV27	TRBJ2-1	TGTGCCAGCAGTTCCGACAGGGGTGTAGGGAATGAGCAGTTCTTC	CASSSDRGVGNEQFF
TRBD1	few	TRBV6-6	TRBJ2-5	TGTGCCAGCAGGCGGACAGGGTCGCTTGAGACCCAGTACTTC	CASRRTGSLETQYF
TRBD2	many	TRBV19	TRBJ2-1	TGTGCCAGTATGTCACTTGGGACTAGCGTGTATAATGAGCAGTTCTTC	CASMSLGTSVYNEQFF
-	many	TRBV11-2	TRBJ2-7	TGTGCCAGCAGCTTAGAAGGACGGGACTACGAGCAGTACTTC	CASSLEGRDYEQYF
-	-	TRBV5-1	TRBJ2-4	TGCGCCAGCAGCTTGGGACTACAAAAAAACATTCAGTACTTC	CASSLGLQKNIQYF
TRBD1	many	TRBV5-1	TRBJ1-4	TGCGCCAGCAGCAGGACAGGGGGTGAGGATGAAAAACTGTTTTTT	CASSRTGGEDEKLFF
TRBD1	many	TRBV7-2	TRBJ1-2	TGTGCCAGCAGCGACCCGGGACAGAGGACCGCTCGGGGCTACACCTTC	CASSDPGQRTARGYTF
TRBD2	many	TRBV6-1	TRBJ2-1	TGTGCCATCCAAAGCGGGACCTACAATGAGCAGTTCTTC	CAIQSGTYNEQFF
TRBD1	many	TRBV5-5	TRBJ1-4	TGTGCCAGCAGCGCGATCACAGGGGGCTTTAATGAAAAACTGTTTTTT	CASSAITGGFNEKLFF
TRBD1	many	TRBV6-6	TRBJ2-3	TGTGCCAGCAGTCAGGGACAGAGCACAGATACGCAGTATTTT	CASSQGQSTDTQYF
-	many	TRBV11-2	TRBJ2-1	TGTGCCAGCAGCTTAGAGAACAGTGTGTTAGGGGATGAGCAGTTCTTC	CASSLENSVLGDEQFF
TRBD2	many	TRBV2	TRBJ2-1	TGTGCCAGCAGTGAAAACCCCAGCGGGAGCAACCGGTTCTTC	CASSENPSGSNRFF
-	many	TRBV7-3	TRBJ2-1	TGTGCCAGCAGCTTACTAGACGGAAACAATGAGCAGTTCTTC	CASSLLDGNNEQFF
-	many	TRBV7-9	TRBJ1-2	TGTGCCAGCAGCCAAACAGGGCTTGGCTACACCTTC	CASSQTGLGYTF
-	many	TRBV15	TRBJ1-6	TGTGCCACCAGCAGAGATTTAGGGGTCGGTTTGGATTCACCCCTCCACTTT	CATSRDLGVGLDSPLHF
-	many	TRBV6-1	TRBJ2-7	TGTGCCAGCAGTGAAGCCGCCTCCGGACAAGGATACGAGCAGTACTTC	CASSEAASGQGYEQYF